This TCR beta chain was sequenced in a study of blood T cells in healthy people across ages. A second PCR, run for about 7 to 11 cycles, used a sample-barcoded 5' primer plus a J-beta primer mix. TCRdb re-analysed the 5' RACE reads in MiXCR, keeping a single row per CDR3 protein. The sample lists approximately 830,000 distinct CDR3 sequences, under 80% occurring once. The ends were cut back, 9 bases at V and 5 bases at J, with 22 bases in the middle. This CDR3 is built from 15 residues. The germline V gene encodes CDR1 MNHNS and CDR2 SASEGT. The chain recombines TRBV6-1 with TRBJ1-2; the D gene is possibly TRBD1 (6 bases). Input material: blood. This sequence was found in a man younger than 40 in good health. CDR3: CARGGEGGDGYGYTF. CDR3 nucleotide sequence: TGTGCCAGGGGGGGAGAGGGGGGAGATGGGTATGGCTACACCTTC.